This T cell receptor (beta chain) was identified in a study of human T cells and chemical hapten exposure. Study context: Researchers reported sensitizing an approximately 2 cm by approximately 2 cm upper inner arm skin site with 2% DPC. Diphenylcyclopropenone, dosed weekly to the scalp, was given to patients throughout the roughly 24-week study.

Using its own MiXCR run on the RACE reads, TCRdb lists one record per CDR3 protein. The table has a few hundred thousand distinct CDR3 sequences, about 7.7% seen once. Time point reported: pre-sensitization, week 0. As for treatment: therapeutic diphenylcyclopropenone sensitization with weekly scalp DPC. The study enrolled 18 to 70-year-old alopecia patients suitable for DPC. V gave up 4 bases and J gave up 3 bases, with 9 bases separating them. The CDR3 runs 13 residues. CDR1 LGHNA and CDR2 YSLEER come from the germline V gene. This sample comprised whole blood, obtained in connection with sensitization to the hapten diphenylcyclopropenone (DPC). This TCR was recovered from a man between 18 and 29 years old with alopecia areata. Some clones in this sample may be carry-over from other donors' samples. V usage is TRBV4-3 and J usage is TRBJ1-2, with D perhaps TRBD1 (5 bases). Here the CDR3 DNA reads TGCGCCAGCAGCCTTACAGGCCACTATGGCTACACCTTC. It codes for CASSLTGHYGYTF.